The following is a T cell receptor beta chain sequence with its context. The sample is drawn from a study of blood T cell repertoires in COVID-19. Study background: Collection of acute and convalescent COVID-19 samples took place in the United States, Italy and Spain. Sources were T cells, B-cell-depleted T cells, or PBMCs; the material itself was cDNA or gDNA.

In the authors' methods: Reference gene primer amplification yielded estimated nucleated cell counts. The data were produced by immunoSEQ multiplex PCR, yet TCRdb's version contains in-frame clones alone and is incomplete. For V, J and clone size, that table is used; D and trimming come from the DNA. This table has roughly 200,000 clones, 75% to 95% appearing once. Trimming removed 2 bases from V and 0 bases from J, with 8 bases in between. This CDR3 has 15 residues. CDR1 and CDR2 from the germline V gene are LNHDA and SQIVND (reference sequence). The rearrangement links TRBV19 to TRBJ1-5; D unclear. Sequenced sample: peripheral blood. The receptor was derived from a man over 45 with acute or convalescent COVID-19. CDR3 protein: CASSILATSNQPQHF. Here the CDR3 DNA reads TGTGCCAGTAGTATATTAGCGACTAGCAATCAGCCCCAGCATTTT.